This T cell receptor beta chain was identified during a study of prognosis after radiotherapy for stage I lung cancer. About the study: Among the enrolled patients, fourteen had newly diagnosed primary stage I lung tumors, while about 5 had oligometastatic NSCLC following surgical resection of the primary tumor. Approximately twelve men and roughly six women, aged about 53 to 95 and with a median age of 74.5 years, made up the patients. Study results and limitations: Differing TRBV and TRBJ gene usage was reportedly seen between patients with and without metastases.

Amplification of TCR beta CDR3 from genomic DNA used two-round multiplex PCR. Individual primers that were specific to each TRBV and TRBJ gene served in first-round PCR. Universal primers were used in the second PCR round. TCRdb reprocessed the multiplex PCR reads with MiXCR, giving one entry per CDR3 protein. Among approximately 28,000 distinct CDR3 sequences, about 42% were seen once, and the ten largest hold roughly 15%. This clonotype was counted many times. The antigen remains unidentified. CDR1 and CDR2 (germline): MNHNS, SASEGT. This CDR3 spans 14 amino acids. Trimming pared 6 bases from V and 0 bases from J, leaving 11 bases between.

This chain links TRBV6-1 with TRBJ1-1; tentatively, D is TRBD1 (6 bases). The origin of this receptor is a donor aged 50 or older with non-small cell lung cancer. This specimen was PBMCs, taken before or after stereotactic body radiation therapy (not recorded which). CDR3 region: CASRWTALNTEAFF. CDR3 coding DNA: TGTGCCAGCAGATGGACAGCCTTGAACACTGAAGCTTTCTTT.